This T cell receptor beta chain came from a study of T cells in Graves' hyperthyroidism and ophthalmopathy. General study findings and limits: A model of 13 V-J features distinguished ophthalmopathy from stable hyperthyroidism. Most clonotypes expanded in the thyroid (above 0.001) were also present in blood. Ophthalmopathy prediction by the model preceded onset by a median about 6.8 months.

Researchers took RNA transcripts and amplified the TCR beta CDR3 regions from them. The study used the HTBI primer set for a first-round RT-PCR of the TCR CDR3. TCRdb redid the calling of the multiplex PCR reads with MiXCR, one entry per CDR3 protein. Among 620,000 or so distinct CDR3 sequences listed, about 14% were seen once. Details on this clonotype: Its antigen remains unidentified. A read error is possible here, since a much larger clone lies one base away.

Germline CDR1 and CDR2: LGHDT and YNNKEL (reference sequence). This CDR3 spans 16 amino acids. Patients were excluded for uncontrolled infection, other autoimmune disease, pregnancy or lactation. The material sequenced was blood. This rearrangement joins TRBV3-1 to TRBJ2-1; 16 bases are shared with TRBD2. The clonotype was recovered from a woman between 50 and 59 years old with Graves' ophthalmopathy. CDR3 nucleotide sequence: TGTGCCGGCAGCCAGGGACTAGCGGGAGGGATGGATGAGCAGTTCTTC. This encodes CAGSQGLAGGMDEQFF.